Each of the 18 T cell receptor beta chains below was sequenced from the same sample in a study of T-cell memory formation after mild COVID-19. TCRdb re-called the 5' RACE reads with MiXCR, one entry per CDR3 protein. Of more than 120,000 distinct CDR3 sequences listed, about 5.7% are singletons. The specimen was PBMCs or a T cell subset sorted from them (not recorded which). These receptor sequences come from an adult woman who had mild COVID-19 (a few samples of this study predate the infection). Cell type and time point are not known.

Ten or more counts support this clonotype. The J gene is TRBJ2-3, the V gene TRBV6-5; TRBD2 matches at 7 bases. There are 17 residues in the CDR3. Germline V gene sequence: CDR1 MNHEY, CDR2 SVGAGI. Trimming cost V 0 bases and J 1 base; bases outside gene matches: 7. CDR3 amino acids: CASSYSFGAGGTDTQYF. The CDR3 region has the DNA TGTGCCAGCAGTTACTCGTTCGGGGCGGGGGGCACAGATACGCAGTATTTT.

This clonotype was counted only a few times. The rearrangement uses TRBV11-2 and TRBJ2-1; D gene ambiguous. Trimming removed 1 base at V and 7 bases at J, with 8 bases between. Germline values: CDR1 SGHAT, CDR2 FQNNGV. The CDR3 runs to 13 residues. CDR3 DNA sequence: TGTGCCAGCAGCTTAGCGATAGGTAATGAGCAGTTCTTC. Translation gives CASSLAIGNEQFF.

This clonotype was counted many times. V and J are TRBV29-1 and TRBJ1-1; D is possibly TRBD1 (6 bases). CDR3 length: 13 residues. Germline CDR1 SQVTM, CDR2 ANQGSEA. Deletions cut 5 bases from V and 0 bases from J, with 10 bases between. The CDR3 DNA reads TGCAGCGTTTCCAGGGGAATGAACACTGAAGCTTTCTTT. This codes for CSVSRGMNTEAFF. Drawing the rest from reference TRBV29-1 and TRBJ1-1, the complete variable domain is SAVISQKPSRDICQRGTSLTIQCQVDSQVTMMFWYRQQPGQSLTLIATANQGSEATYESGFVIDKFPISRPNLTFSTLTVSNMSPEDSSIYLCSVSRGMNTEAFFGQGTRLTVV.

The rearrangement uses TRBV29-1 and TRBJ1-1; D gene unclear. Trimming stripped 3 bases from V and 10 bases from J, with 12 bases between. The CDR3 has 11 amino acids. Germline CDR1 and CDR2: SQVTM and ANQGSEA. CDR3 nucleotide sequence: TGCAGCGTTGATAGGGAGTGGCGAGCTTTCTTT. Amino acids: CSVDREWRAFF.

The table lists this clonotype with many counts. The chain uses TRBV7-2 and TRBJ2-7, with 12 bases that match TRBD2. Germline CDR1 is SGHTA and CDR2 is FQGNSA. The CDR3 spans 16 residues. The V gene end was trimmed by 1 base and the J gene end by 5 bases; junction bases not matched to a gene: 6. The CDR3 loop reads CASSLGPGLAGHEQYF. The DNA of the CDR3 is TGTGCCAGCAGCTTAGGACCGGGACTAGCGGGCCACGAGCAGTACTTC.

This clonotype was detected many times. V and J are TRBV4-1 and TRBJ2-3; 10 bases line up with TRBD2. In germline, CDR1 is MGHRA, CDR2 YSYEKL. This CDR3 has 17 residues. Trimming removed 3 bases from V and 4 bases from J; junction bases left unmatched: 10. The CDR3 loop reads CASSQHPGLALPDTQYF. Written as DNA, the CDR3 is TGCGCCAGCAGCCAGCATCCGGGACTAGCGTTACCAGATACGCAGTATTTT.

CDR3 sequence reads: CASSLDRRENTEAFF. In DNA form, the CDR3 reads TGCGCCAGCAGCTTGGACAGGAGGGAGAACACTGAAGCTTTCTTT. The chain combines TRBV5-1 with TRBJ1-1; D possibly corresponds to TRBD1 (5 bases). CDR3 length: 15 amino acids. V was trimmed by 0 bases and J by 1 base, leaving 10 bases between them. Germline CDR1 SGHRS, CDR2 YFSETQ. Combining the CDR3 with reference TRBV5-1 and TRBJ1-1 gives the whole variable domain KAGVTQTPRYLIKTRGQQVTLSCSPISGHRSVSWYQQTPGQGLQFLFEYFSETQRNKGNFPGRFSGRQFSNSRSEMNVSTLELGDSALYLCASSLDRRENTEAFFGQGTRLTVV.

This clonotype was found a few times. The rearrangement uses TRBV20-1 and TRBJ1-2; D is uncertain. The germline V and J ends were trimmed by 3 bases and 11 bases, with 25 bases remaining between them. Germline lookup yields CDR1 DFQATT and CDR2 SNEGSKA (reference sequence). The CDR3 sequence is 15 residues long. For the CDR3, the DNA is TGCAGTGCTAGGAAACCCGACGCGGTAGACGGTCCTTACACCTTC. Translated, it gives CSARKPDAVDGPYTF.

This clonotype was recorded at least ten times. J is TRBJ2-7 and V is TRBV5-1; 7 bases agree with TRBD2. The V segment lost 1 base and the J segment 5 bases; nucleotides outside the gene matches: 9. CDR3 length: 15 residues. Germline V lookup: CDR1 SGHRS, CDR2 YFSETQ. Written as DNA, the CDR3 is TGCGCCAGCAGCTTGATAGGCGGGAGCATGAACGAGCAGTACTTC. The encoded protein is CASSLIGGSMNEQYF.

This clonotype came up many times. The V and J genes are TRBV7-2 and TRBJ2-7; possible D gene TRBD2, 6 bases. Germline V CDR1 and CDR2: SGHTA, FQGNSA. The length of the CDR3 is 15 residues. V gave up 3 bases and J gave up 3 bases, with 15 bases separating them. CDR3 DNA sequence: TGTGCCAGCAGCTTGGAGGGGTTAGTAAGCTACGAGCAGTACTTC. It specifies CASSLEGLVSYEQYF.

V is TRBV9 and J is TRBJ2-2; perhaps TRBD1 as D (5 bases). V was clipped by 4 bases and J by 6 bases, with 16 bases between them. The germline gives CDR1 SGDLS, CDR2 YYNGEE. The CDR3 is 15 residues long. Here the CDR3 DNA reads TGTGCCAGCAGCCCACTTTCTAGGGGATCCGGGGAGCTGTTTTTT. It encodes CASSPLSRGSGELFF.

This clonotype was recorded a few times. The J gene is TRBJ1-2, the V gene TRBV10-3; possible D gene TRBD1, 5 bases. The germline CDR1 and CDR2 sequences are ENHRY and SYGVKD. V lost 8 bases and J lost 2, with 18 bases in between. The CDR3 has 15 amino acids. The CDR3 region is CAISGGNRNNYGYTF. The CDR3 DNA sequence: TGTGCCATCTCCGGGGGGAACAGAAACAACTATGGCTACACCTTC.

The table lists this clonotype with many counts. The J gene is TRBJ2-5, the V gene TRBV6-2 or TRBV6-3, with 9 bases lining up with TRBD1. This CDR3 region has 14 residues. CDR1 and CDR2 (germline): MNHEY, SVGEGT. Trimming removed 6 bases from V and 2 bases from J; junction bases left unmatched: 4. Here the CDR3 DNA reads TGTGCCAGCAGAAGGACAGGGGCGCAAGAGACCCAGTACTTC. As protein: CASRRTGAQETQYF.

The rearrangement joins TRBV5-1 to TRBJ1-6; no clear D gene. CDR1 and CDR2 from the germline V gene are SGHRS and YFSETQ. The CDR3 covers 17 residues. Between the trimmed V and J ends, which lost 0 bases and 6 bases, there was a span of 16 bases. The CDR3 loop is CASSLDAASTLNSPLHF. The CDR3 DNA follows: TGCGCCAGCAGCTTGGATGCGGCGTCAACCCTTAATTCACCCCTCCACTTT.

This CDR3 is CASSELKSGGTNDQYF. As DNA, the CDR3 is TGTGCCAGCAGTGAATTGAAGAGCGGGGGGACTAACGACCAGTACTTC. The chain recombines TRBV25-1 with TRBJ2-5, with 9 bases that match TRBD2. Unmatched junction bases numbered 13, after V lost 1 base and J lost 10 bases. This CDR3 is 16 amino acids long. Germline V lookup: CDR1 MGHDK, CDR2 SYGVNS.

This clonotype has at least ten counts. This rearrangement joins TRBV10-3 to TRBJ2-7; D not certain. With 9 bases removed from V and 5 bases from J, the gap between germline ends came to 11 bases. This CDR3 contains 11 residues. The germline CDR1 and CDR2 sequences are ENHRY and SYGVKD. The CDR3 region has the DNA TGTGCCATGGGGATGGCCAACGAGCAGTACTTC. Protein sequence: CAMGMANEQYF.

Ten or more counts support this clonotype. The gene calls are TRBV29-1 and TRBJ2-7; 9 nucleotides align to TRBD1. The CDR3 length is 13 residues. Germline CDR1 SQVTM, CDR2 ANQGSEA. V was pared by 6 bases and J by 5 bases, with 8 bases of the junction left unmatched. The CDR3 sequence is CSVGGQGAHEQYF. The CDR3 coding sequence is TGCAGCGTGGGGGGACAGGGTGCCCACGAGCAGTACTTC.

At least ten counts were recorded for this clonotype. This chain connects TRBV5-1 to TRBJ2-2; 7 bases align to TRBD1. The V gene's germline CDR1 is SGHRS and CDR2 YFSETQ. V was clipped by 4 bases and J by 5 bases; unmatched bases: 2. This CDR3 contains 13 residues. This chain's CDR3 is CASSVQGTGELFF. The CDR3 region has the DNA TGCGCCAGCAGCGTACAGGGGACCGGGGAGCTGTTTTTT.